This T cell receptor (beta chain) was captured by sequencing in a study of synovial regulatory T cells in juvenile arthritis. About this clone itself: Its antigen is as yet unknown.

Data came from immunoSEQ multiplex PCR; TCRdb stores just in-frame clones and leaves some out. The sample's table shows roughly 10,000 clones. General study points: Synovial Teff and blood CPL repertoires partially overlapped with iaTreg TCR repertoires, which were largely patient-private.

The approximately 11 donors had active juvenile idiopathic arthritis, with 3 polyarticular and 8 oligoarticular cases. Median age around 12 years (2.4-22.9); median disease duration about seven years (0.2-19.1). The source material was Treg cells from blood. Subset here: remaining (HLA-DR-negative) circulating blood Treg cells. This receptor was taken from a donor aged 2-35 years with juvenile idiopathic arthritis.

The CDR3 is CASSGGTGEYEQYF. The genes are TRBV5-1 and TRBJ2-7; TCRdb's D call of TRBD1 is untestable without DNA. Germline CDR1 and CDR2: SGHRS and YFSETQ. The CDR3 is made up of 14 amino acids. DNA is not recorded here. Complete variable domain (other parts from reference TRBV5-1 and TRBJ2-7): KAGVTQTPRYLIKTRGQQVTLSCSPISGHRSVSWYQQTPGQGLQFLFEYFSETQRNKGNFPGRFSGRQFSNSRSEMNVSTLELGDSALYLCASSGGTGEYEQYFGPGTRLTVT.